The next 6 T cell receptor beta chains were all read from a single sample in a study of neurological immune-mediated disorders. TCRdb reprocessed the 5' RACE reads with MiXCR, giving one entry per CDR3 protein. Of 25,000 to 35,000 distinct CDR3 sequences in the sample, over 3% were seen once. The material sequenced was PBMCs. These TCRs come from a woman in her 30s with multiple sclerosis.

This clonotype was seen repeatedly, ten times or more. The chain carries TRBV12-3 or TRBV12-4 and TRBJ2-5, with TRBD2 identical over 7 bases. V shed 6 bases and J 1 base; nucleotides not matched to a gene: 8. The CDR3 length is 15 residues. CDR3 sequence: CASSFRGTIQETQYF. In DNA form, the CDR3 reads TGTGCCAGCAGCTTCCGAGGGACTATCCAAGAGACCCAGTACTTC.

This clonotype came up many times. The rearrangement joins TRBV7-2 to TRBJ1-1; 9 bases line up with TRBD1. The CDR3 is 14 residues long. J gave up 4 bases and V 3 bases, and 3 bases lay outside the gene matches. Per the germline V gene, CDR1 is SGHTA and CDR2 is FQGNSA. CDR3 nucleotide sequence: TGTGCCAGCAGCTTGGACAGGGGAAGCACTGAAGCTTTCTTT. It is translated as CASSLDRGSTEAFF.

The sample holds many counts of this clonotype. The junction departs from the called germline gene at one end, perhaps through a read error. J is TRBJ1-6 and V is TRBV28; D not certain. The germline V gene has CDR1 MDHEN and CDR2 SYDVKM. The CDR3 is made up of 14 amino acids. In DNA, the CDR3 is TGTGCCAGCAGTTCCTCGGGAATTAGGTCACCCCTCAACTTT. Its translation: CASSSSGIRSPLNF.

In this sample, this clonotype turned up many times. The chain has TRBV3-1 and TRBJ1-3; a possible D gene is TRBD1 (5 bases). Trimming removed 1 base from V and 0 bases from J, with 10 bases in between. The CDR3 sequence is 16 residues long. CDR1 LGHDT and CDR2 YNNKEL come from the germline V gene (reference sequence). In DNA, the CDR3 is TGTGCCAGCAGCCAAGGGGGGGTTCACTCTGGAAACACCATATATTTT. This encodes CASSQGGVHSGNTIYF.

This clonotype was picked up many times. J is TRBJ2-5 and V is TRBV5-1; TRBD1 agrees at 7 bases. The trim removed 4 bases at V and 5 bases at J, leaving 8 bases unmatched. CDR3 length: 14 amino acids. CDR1 is SGHRS, CDR2 YFSETQ, per germline. The CDR3 is CASSVVGGEETQYF. In DNA form, the CDR3 reads TGCGCCAGCAGCGTGGTAGGGGGCGAGGAGACCCAGTACTTC.

Ten or more counts support this clonotype. V usage is TRBV4-1 and J usage is TRBJ2-7; D is uncertain. The CDR3 spans 14 residues. V dropped 1 base and J dropped 0 bases, with 7 bases sitting between them. Germline V gives CDR1 MGHRA, CDR2 YSYEKL. The CDR3 region is CASSQVESSYEQYF. The CDR3 nucleotides read TGCGCCAGCAGCCAAGTCGAGAGCTCCTACGAGCAGTACTTC.